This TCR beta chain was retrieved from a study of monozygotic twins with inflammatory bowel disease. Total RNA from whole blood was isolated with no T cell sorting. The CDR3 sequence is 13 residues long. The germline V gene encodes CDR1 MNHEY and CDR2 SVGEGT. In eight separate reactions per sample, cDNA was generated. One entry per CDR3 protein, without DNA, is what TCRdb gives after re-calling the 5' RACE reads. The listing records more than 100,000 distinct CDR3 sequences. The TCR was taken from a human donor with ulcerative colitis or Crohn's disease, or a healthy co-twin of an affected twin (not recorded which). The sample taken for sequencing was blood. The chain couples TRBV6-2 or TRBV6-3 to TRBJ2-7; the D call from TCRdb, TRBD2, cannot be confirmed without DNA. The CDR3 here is CASRPSGVYEQYF.